This T cell receptor (beta chain) was found in a study of cytomegalovirus exposure and HLA in healthy donors. Findings of the study overall: Reportedly, HLA-A and HLA-B alleles of most subjects were accurately predicted from TCR beta. It was confirmed in vitro that three of the CMV-associated chains were specific for CMV antigens. In terms of immune exposure information, only CMV serostatus was available.

The PCR ran on 60 Vbeta and 13 Jbeta primers. The method was immunoSEQ multiplex PCR; TCRdb's version includes in-frame clones alone and lacks a portion of them. Here the sample spans some 130,000 clones, around 76% being singletons. On this clone: As yet, its antigen is unknown.

The CDR3 is 14 amino acids. V trimming: 2 bases; J trimming: 6 bases; junction bases outside the gene matches: 1. Germline V gene sequence: CDR1 MGHDK, CDR2 SYGVNS. The origin of this receptor is a woman aged 45-60 years in good health and CMV-seronegative. The chain has TRBV25-1 and TRBJ1-5, with 10 bases matching TRBD1. The specimen sequenced was PBMCs. CDR3 residues: CASSEGTGAQPQHF. The CDR3, as DNA: TGTGCCAGCAGTGAAGGGACAGGGGCTCAGCCCCAGCATTTT.